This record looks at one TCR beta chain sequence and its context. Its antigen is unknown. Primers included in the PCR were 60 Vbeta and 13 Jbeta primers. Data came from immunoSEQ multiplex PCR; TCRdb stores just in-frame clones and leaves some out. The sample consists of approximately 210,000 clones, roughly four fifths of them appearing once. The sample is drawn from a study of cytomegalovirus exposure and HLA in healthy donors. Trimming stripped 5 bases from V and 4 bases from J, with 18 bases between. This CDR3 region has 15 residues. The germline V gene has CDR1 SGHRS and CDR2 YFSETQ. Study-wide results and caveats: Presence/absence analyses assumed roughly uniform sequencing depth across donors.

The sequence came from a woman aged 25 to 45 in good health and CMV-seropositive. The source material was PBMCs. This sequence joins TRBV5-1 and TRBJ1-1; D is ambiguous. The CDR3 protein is CASSWARNLSTEAFF. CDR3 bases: TGCGCCAGCAGTTGGGCCCGAAATTTGAGCACTGAAGCTTTCTTT.